This T cell receptor beta chain was documented in a study of cytomegalovirus exposure and HLA in healthy donors. Study findings and constraints: TCR beta chain V- and J-gene trimming was linked, in a later analysis, to a missense variant in DCLRE1C.

Trimming stripped 1 base from V and 4 bases from J, with 11 bases between. The CDR3 loop spans 14 amino acids. Germline lookup yields CDR1 SGHRS and CDR2 YFSETQ. As to this clone: Its antigen is not known. Within the sample, other DNA sequences also encode this same CDR3.

PCR used 60 Vbeta primers and 13 Jbeta primers. This table comes from immunoSEQ multiplex PCR, and its TCRdb copy is limited to in-frame clones, with some not included. The sample features about 62,000 clones, with approximately 5.1% in its top ten. The material sequenced was PBMCs. The rearrangement joins TRBV5-1 to TRBJ1-2; TRBD1 is a possible D gene (6 bases). This receptor was taken from a man aged 25 to 45 in good health and CMV-seropositive. The DNA for the CDR3 is TGCGCCAGCAGCTTGAAGACAGGCGCCTATGGCTACACCTTC. It yields the protein CASSLKTGAYGYTF.